One sample yielded the 21 T cell receptor beta chains listed below, sequenced in a study of cytomegalovirus exposure and HLA in healthy donors. The PCR contained 60 Vbeta and 13 Jbeta primers. The repertoire was sequenced with immunoSEQ multiplex PCR; TCRdb's copy has only in-frame clones and lacks some. This sample has 130,000 to 150,000 clones; about 80% occur once, and the top ten carry approximately 9.7%. The sequencing sample was made of PBMCs. The source is an older woman in good health and CMV-seropositive.

This chain uses TRBV7-2 with TRBJ2-1, with 9 bases lining up with TRBD2. CDR3 size: 17 residues. Germline CDR1 is SGHTA and CDR2 is FQGNSA. J lost 2 bases, V lost 1 base, and 6 bases had no gene match. CDR3 amino acids: CASSLVGGGRAYNEQFF. CDR3 in DNA: TGTGCCAGCAGCTTAGTTGGGGGCGGGAGGGCCTACAATGAGCAGTTCTTC.

The CDR3 DNA reads as TGTGCCAGCACGCCGGGGACTATCTACGAGCAGTACTTC. It yields the protein CASTPGTIYEQYF. This chain connects TRBV6-1 to TRBJ2-7; 7 nucleotides line up with TRBD2. The CDR3 covers 13 residues. Germline CDR1 reads MNHNS; CDR2 reads SASEGT. With 7 bases clipped from V and 3 bases from J, the junction kept 6 bases outside the gene matches.

The J gene is TRBJ2-7, the V gene TRBV5-1; TRBD2 might be the D (5 bases). V lost 4 bases, J lost 5 bases, and 16 bases lay in between. From germline, CDR1 is SGHRS and CDR2 YFSETQ. This CDR3 contains 14 residues. CDR3 sequence (DNA): TGCGCCAGCAGCCCGGAGGTAGCCTGGGACGAGCAGTACTTC. Its translation: CASSPEVAWDEQYF.

This rearrangement joins TRBV2 to TRBJ1-5; possible D gene TRBD1, 5 bases. The CDR3 runs to 17 residues. CDR1 is SNHLY, CDR2 FYNNEI, per germline. Trimming removed 0 bases at V and 5 bases at J, with 17 bases between. This chain's CDR3 is CASSEARGEGMDQPQHF. The CDR3 DNA reads as TGTGCCAGCAGTGAAGCCCGGGGGGAGGGTATGGATCAGCCCCAGCATTTT.

The chain couples TRBV19 to TRBJ2-2, with D perhaps TRBD2 (5 bases). V lost 6 bases and J lost 6, with 11 bases in between. The CDR3 extends over 13 amino acids. Germline assignment: CDR1 LNHDA and CDR2 SQIVND (reference sequence). CDR3 in DNA: TGTGCCAGTAGACGCGAGGGCGCCGGGGAGCTGTTTTTT. Protein product: CASRREGAGELFF.

This sequence joins TRBV28 and TRBJ2-7; maybe TRBD1 (6 bases). V lost 3 bases, J lost 7 bases, and 10 bases lay in between. CDR1 and CDR2 (germline): MDHEN, SYDVKM. This CDR3 has 12 residues. In nucleotides, the CDR3 is TGTGCCAGCAGTTTTCCAGGGGAGGAGCAGTACTTC. Translated: CASSFPGEEQYF.

The chain recombines TRBV27 with TRBJ2-4, with TRBD2 identical over 11 bases. The CDR3 extends over 16 amino acids. CDR1 is MNHEY and CDR2 is SMNVEV in the germline V gene (reference sequence). J lost 6 bases, V lost 4 bases, and 8 bases had no gene match. The CDR3 nucleotides are TGTGCCAGCAGTTCCCGACTAGCGGGACAAGGAAACATTCAGTACTTC. This gives the protein CASSSRLAGQGNIQYF.

This clone was detected once. The chain couples TRBV6-4 to TRBJ1-1, with 7 positions matching TRBD1. The V gene end was trimmed by 4 bases and the J gene end by 4 bases; junction bases not matched to a gene: 6. In germline, CDR1 is MRHNA, CDR2 SNTAGT. The CDR3 runs to 14 residues. In nucleotides, the CDR3 is TGTGCCAGCAGTGGGACAGGTGGGGGCACTGAAGCTTTCTTT. Translating gives CASSGTGGGTEAFF.

The chain links TRBV28 to TRBJ1-2; a weak D match, TRBD1 (6 bases). Germline V gene data show CDR1 as MDHEN and CDR2 as SYDVKM. This CDR3 comprises 13 residues. V was clipped by 6 bases and J by 7 bases, with 15 bases between them. The DNA of the CDR3 is TGTGCCAGCAGCTCCCATCAGGGGTCTGGCTACACCTTC. It translates to CASSSHQGSGYTF.

For the CDR3, the DNA is TGCGCCAGCAGCCAAGAATCGCAGGCGGGTACCTACGAGCAGTACTTC. It codes for CASSQESQAGTYEQYF. The chain has TRBV4-3 and TRBJ2-7, with D possibly being TRBD2 (5 bases). V dropped 0 bases and J dropped 2 bases, with 14 bases sitting between them. Germline values: CDR1 LGHNA, CDR2 YSLEER. This CDR3 is 16 amino acids long.

The rearrangement uses TRBV10-3 and TRBJ1-5; 9 bases map to TRBD1. Germline V CDR1 and CDR2: ENHRY, SYGVKD. The junction had 10 bases not matched to a gene; V was cut back by 6 bases and J by 4 bases. The CDR3 sequence is 16 residues long. The CDR3 spells CAISEAGTGKNQPQHF. Here the CDR3 DNA reads TGTGCCATCAGCGAAGCCGGGACAGGGAAAAATCAGCCCCAGCATTTT.

The chain has TRBV2 and TRBJ2-7; 11 bases line up with TRBD2. The J segment lost 1 base and the V segment lost 8 bases, leaving 4 bases of the junction unmatched. The CDR3 is 14 amino acids. Germline CDR1 and CDR2: SNHLY and FYNNEI. CDR3 region: CASSGLAESYEQYF. The CDR3, as DNA: TGTGCCAGCTCGGGACTAGCGGAGTCCTACGAGCAGTACTTC. Together with reference TRBV2 and TRBJ2-7, the CDR3 gives the full variable domain: EPEVTQTPSHQVTQMGQEVILRCVPISNHLYFYWYRQILGQKVEFLVSFYNNEISEKSEIFDDQFSVERPDGSNFTLKIRSTKLEDSAMYFCASSGLAESYEQYFGPGTRLTVT.

V usage is TRBV5-4 and J usage is TRBJ2-7; D is uncertain. The CDR3 is made up of 14 amino acids. Per the germline V gene, CDR1 is SGHNT and CDR2 is YYREEE (reference sequence). The V end lost 1 base, the J end lost 1 base, and 9 bases lay between the germline ends. The CDR3 DNA reads TGTGCCAGCAGCTTGTACCCGGGTTCCTACGAGCAGTACTTC. Its protein is CASSLYPGSYEQYF.

The genes are TRBV28 and TRBJ2-1, with D unclear. The V gene lost 3 bases and the J gene lost 7 bases, with 7 bases spanning the gap. There are 12 residues in the CDR3. Germline CDR1 and CDR2: MDHEN and SYDVKM. The CDR3 protein is CASSFLRNEQFF. In nucleotides, the CDR3 is TGTGCCAGCAGTTTCCTGAGGAATGAGCAGTTCTTC.

This chain uses TRBV6-6 with TRBJ2-5; D remains unclear. CDR1 MNHNY and CDR2 SVGAGI come from the germline V gene (reference sequence). CDR3 length: 12 residues. V lost 3 bases and J 4 bases, leaving 6 bases between the germline ends. CDR3 amino acids: CASSYPSETQYF. The CDR3 DNA sequence: TGTGCCAGCAGTTATCCGTCAGAGACCCAGTACTTC.

The CDR3 sequence: CASSSRTRSYEQYF. In DNA, the CDR3 is TGTGCCAGCAGCTCCCGGACTCGATCCTACGAGCAGTACTTC. The V and J genes are TRBV11-3 and TRBJ2-7; possible D gene TRBD2, 5 bases. The germline CDR1 and CDR2 sequences are SGHNT and YENEEA. This CDR3 region has 14 residues. The V end was cut by 4 bases, the J end by 1 base, with 11 bases between.

This clone was seen a single time. The CDR3 here is CASSQDAGTHNEQFF. The CDR3 nucleotides read TGTGCCAGCAGCCAAGATGCGGGCACTCACAATGAGCAGTTCTTC. This chain uses TRBV4-2 with TRBJ2-1, with a tentative D call TRBD2 (5 bases). V shed 0 bases and J shed 5 bases, with 11 bases lying between them. The length of the CDR3 is 15 residues. CDR1 is LGHNA, CDR2 YNFKEQ, per germline.

The rearrangement links TRBV6-5 to TRBJ2-3; weak D call: TRBD1 (5 bases). The CDR3 is 15 amino acids. Per germline, CDR1 MNHEY and CDR2 SVGAGI. V lost 2 bases and J 1 base, leaving 10 bases between the germline ends. Written as DNA, the CDR3 is TGTGCCAGCAGTTACGGGGCCTCGGGCACAGATACGCAGTATTTT. This sequence encodes CASSYGASGTDTQYF.

The chain has TRBV7-2 and TRBJ2-3; 9 bases map to TRBD2. Trimming took 6 bases from V and 1 from J; bases not matched to a gene: 2. The CDR3 contains 14 residues. Looked up from germline, CDR1 is SGHTA and CDR2 is FQGNSA. CDR3 coding DNA: TGTGCCAGCAGACGGACTAGCGGCACAGATACGCAGTATTTT. Translation: CASRRTSGTDTQYF.

The V call is TRBV15, the J call TRBJ2-7; 9 bases are a match to TRBD1. V lost 0 bases to trimming and J lost 1 base; unmatched junction nucleotides: 1. CDR1 is LNHNV, CDR2 YYDKDF, per germline (reference sequence). The length of the CDR3 is 15 residues. The CDR3 loop reads CATSREGTGSYEQYF. The CDR3 nucleotides read TGTGCCACCAGCAGAGAAGGGACAGGGTCCTACGAGCAGTACTTC. Combining the CDR3 with reference TRBV15 and TRBJ2-7 gives the whole variable domain DAMVIQNPRYQVTQFGKPVTLSCSQTLNHNVMYWYQQKSSQAPKLLFHYYDKDFNNEADTPDNFQSRRPNTSFCFLDIRSPGLGDTAMYLCATSREGTGSYEQYFGPGTRLTVT.

This sequence joins TRBV7-3 and TRBJ2-7; possible D gene TRBD2, 5 bases. V was pared by 5 bases and J by 6 bases, with 14 bases between. This CDR3 contains 13 residues. CDR1 is SGHTA and CDR2 is FQGTGA in the germline V gene. The CDR3 nucleotides are TGTGCCAGCAGCCCCTCAACCGCGGGCGAGCAGTACTTC. It translates to CASSPSTAGEQYF.